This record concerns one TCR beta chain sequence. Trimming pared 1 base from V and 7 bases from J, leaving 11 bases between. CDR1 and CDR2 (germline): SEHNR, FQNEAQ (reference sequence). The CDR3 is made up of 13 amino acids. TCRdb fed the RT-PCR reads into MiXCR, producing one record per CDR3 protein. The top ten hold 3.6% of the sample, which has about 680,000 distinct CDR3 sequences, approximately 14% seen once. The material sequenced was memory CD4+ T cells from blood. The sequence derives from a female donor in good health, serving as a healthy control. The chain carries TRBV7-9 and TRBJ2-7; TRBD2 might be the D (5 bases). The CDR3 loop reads CASSLDSGAEQYF. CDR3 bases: TGTGCCAGCAGCTTAGACAGCGGAGCTGAGCAGTACTTC.